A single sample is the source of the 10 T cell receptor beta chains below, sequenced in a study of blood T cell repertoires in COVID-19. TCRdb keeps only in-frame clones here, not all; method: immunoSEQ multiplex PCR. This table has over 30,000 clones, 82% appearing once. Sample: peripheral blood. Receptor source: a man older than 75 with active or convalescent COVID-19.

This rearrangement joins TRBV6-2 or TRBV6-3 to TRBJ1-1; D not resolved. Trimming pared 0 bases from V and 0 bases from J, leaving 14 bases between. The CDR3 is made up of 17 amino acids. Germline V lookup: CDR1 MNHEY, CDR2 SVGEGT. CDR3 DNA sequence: TGTGCCAGCAGTTACTCGATCAGCGGACCCTTGAACACTGAAGCTTTCTTT. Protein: CASSYSISGPLNTEAFF.

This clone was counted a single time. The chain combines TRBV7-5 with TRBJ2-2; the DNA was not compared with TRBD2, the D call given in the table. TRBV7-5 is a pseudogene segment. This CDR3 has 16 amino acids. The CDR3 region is CARSLISGRLTGELFF. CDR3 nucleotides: TGTGCCAGAAGCTTAATTAGCGGGAGACTCACCGGGGAGCTGTTTTTT.

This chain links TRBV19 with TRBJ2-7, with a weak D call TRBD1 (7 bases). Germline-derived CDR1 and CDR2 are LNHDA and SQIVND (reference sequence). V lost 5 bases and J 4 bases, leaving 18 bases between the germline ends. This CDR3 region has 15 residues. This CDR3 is CASSPRAGGSYEQYF. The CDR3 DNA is TGTGCCAGTAGTCCCCGGGCAGGGGGGTCTTACGAGCAGTACTTC.

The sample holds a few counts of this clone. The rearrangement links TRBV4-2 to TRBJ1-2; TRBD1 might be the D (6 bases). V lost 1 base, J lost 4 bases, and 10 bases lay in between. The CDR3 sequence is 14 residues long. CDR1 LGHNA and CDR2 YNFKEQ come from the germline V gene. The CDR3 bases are TGTGCCAGCAGCCAAGGTACAGGGTTCTATGGCTACACCTTC. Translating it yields CASSQGTGFYGYTF.

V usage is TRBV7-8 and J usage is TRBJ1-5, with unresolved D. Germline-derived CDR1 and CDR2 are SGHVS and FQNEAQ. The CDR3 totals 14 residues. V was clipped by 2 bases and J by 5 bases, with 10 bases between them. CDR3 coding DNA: TGTGCCAGCAGCTTAATCGGTGTCGATCAGCCCCAGCATTTT. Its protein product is CASSLIGVDQPQHF.

This chain's CDR3 is CASMLGQATYEQYF. The DNA for the CDR3 is TGTGCCAGCATGCTGGGACAGGCCACCTACGAGCAGTACTTC. This chain uses TRBV6-5 with TRBJ2-7, with TRBD1 matching over 8 bases. Germline values: CDR1 MNHEY, CDR2 SVGAGI. The V gene end was trimmed by 7 bases and the J gene end by 2 bases; junction bases not matched to a gene: 7. The CDR3 is 14 amino acids.

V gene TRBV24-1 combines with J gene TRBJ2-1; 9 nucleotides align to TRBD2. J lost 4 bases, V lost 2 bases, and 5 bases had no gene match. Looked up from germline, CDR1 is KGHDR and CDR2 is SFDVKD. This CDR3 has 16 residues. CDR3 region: CATSDSILAGYNEQFF. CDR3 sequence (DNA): TGTGCCACCAGTGATTCCATACTAGCGGGTTACAATGAGCAGTTCTTC.

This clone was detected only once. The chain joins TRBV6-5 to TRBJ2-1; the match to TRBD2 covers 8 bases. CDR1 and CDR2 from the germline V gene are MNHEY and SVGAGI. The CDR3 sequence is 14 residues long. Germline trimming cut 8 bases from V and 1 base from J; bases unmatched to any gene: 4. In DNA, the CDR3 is TGTGCCAGCCTGAGCGGGGGATCCTACAATGAGCAGTTCTTC. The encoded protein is CASLSGGSYNEQFF.

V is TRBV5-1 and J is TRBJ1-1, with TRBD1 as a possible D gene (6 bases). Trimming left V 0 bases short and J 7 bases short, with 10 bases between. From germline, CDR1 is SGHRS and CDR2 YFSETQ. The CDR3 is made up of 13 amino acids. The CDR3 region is CASSLDRVGEAFF. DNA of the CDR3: TGCGCCAGCAGCTTGGACAGGGTTGGTGAAGCTTTCTTT.

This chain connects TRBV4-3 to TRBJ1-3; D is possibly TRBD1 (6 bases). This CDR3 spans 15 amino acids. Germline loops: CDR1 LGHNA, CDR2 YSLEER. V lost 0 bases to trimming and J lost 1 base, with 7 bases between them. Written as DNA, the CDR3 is TGCGCCAGCAGCCAAGATCAGGGGTCTGGAAACACCATATATTTT. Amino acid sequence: CASSQDQGSGNTIYF.